This T cell receptor (beta chain) comes out of a study of Ad26.COV2.S vaccination and SARS-CoV-2 variants. Some clones are missing from TCRdb's copy, which holds only in-frame ones; the method was immunoSEQ multiplex PCR. The sample has 350,000 to 450,000 clones, approximately 90% seen once. The V segment lost 6 bases and the J segment 8 bases; nucleotides outside the gene matches: 13. This CDR3 has 16 residues. Germline V gives CDR1 LGHNT, CDR2 FRNRAP. Material: peripheral blood, obtained after recovery from COVID-19. The receptor was isolated from a human donor who had recovered from COVID-19. The chain employs TRBV12-5 and TRBJ2-3, with 11 bases that match TRBD2. The CDR3 DNA follows: TGTGCTAGTGGGGCGATGGGACTAGCGGTTCCAGGTACGCAGTATTTT. Translated: CASGAMGLAVPGTQYF.